Listed below are T cell receptor beta chains from one sample, sequenced in a study of metastatic and nonmetastatic thyroid tumors. TCRdb re-called the PCR reads through MiXCR. The repertoire includes approximately 60,000 clones, almost 30% of them detected once, and around a sixth sits in the top ten. Sequenced: blood. Receptors originate from a female donor with papillary thyroid cancer or a benign thyroid nodule (not recorded which). Some clones in this sample may be carry-over from other donors' samples. The CDR3 runs from the conserved cysteine through the conserved F or W. A D gene is named only where the DNA matches it firmly. The listing skips clone size in some rows; elsewhere it reads once, few, many or a size class.

cdr3_aa: CASRTQWREQYF
cdr3_nt: TGTGCCAGCAGAACACAATGGCGGGAGCAGTACTTC
clone_size: -
j_call: TRBJ2-7
d_call: -
v_call: TRBV6-1

cdr3_aa: CSARVRDRIYEQYF
cdr3_nt: TGCAGTGCTAGAGTGCGGGACAGGATTTACGAGCAGTACTTC
clone_size: -
j_call: TRBJ2-7
d_call: TRBD1
v_call: TRBV20-1

cdr3_aa: CASSVEYGREDEQYF
cdr3_nt: TGTGCCAGCAGCGTAGAGTACGGGAGAGAGGACGAGCAGTACTTC
clone_size: once
j_call: TRBJ2-7
d_call: -
v_call: TRBV9

cdr3_aa: CATRGLKPGEQFF
cdr3_nt: TGTGCCACCAGGGGGCTAAAACCGGGTGAGCAGTTCTTC
clone_size: -
j_call: TRBJ2-1
d_call: -
v_call: TRBV24-1

cdr3_aa: CASSGTGNYCYTF
cdr3_nt: TGTGCCAGCAGTGGAACAGGGAACTATTGCTACACCTTC
clone_size: few
j_call: TRBJ1-2
d_call: -
v_call: TRBV6-1

cdr3_aa: CASSPVEAGLYNEQFF
cdr3_nt: TGTGCCAGCTCACCAGTCGAGGCGGGGTTGTACAATGAGCAGTTCTTC
clone_size: -
j_call: TRBJ2-1
d_call: -
v_call: TRBV18

cdr3_aa: CASSSGRRGLEVNTEAFF
cdr3_nt: TGTGCCAGCAGTTCCGGGAGGAGGGGGCTCGAGGTGAACACTGAAGCTTTCTTT
clone_size: few
j_call: TRBJ1-1
d_call: TRBD1
v_call: TRBV27

cdr3_aa: CASTTGQGGVPLHF
cdr3_nt: TGTGCCAGCACAACGGGACAGGGGGGGGTACCCCTCCACTTT
clone_size: -
j_call: TRBJ1-6
d_call: TRBD1
v_call: TRBV6-1

cdr3_aa: CASSQWGAPNTEAFF
cdr3_nt: TGTGCCAGCAGCCAATGGGGGGCACCGAACACTGAAGCTTTCTTT
clone_size: -
j_call: TRBJ1-1
d_call: -
v_call: TRBV7-2

cdr3_aa: CSARDMGKGTEAFF
cdr3_nt: TGCAGTGCTAGAGATATGGGGAAGGGGACTGAAGCTTTCTTT
clone_size: -
j_call: TRBJ1-1
d_call: -
v_call: TRBV20-1

cdr3_aa: CAWQRGFTGELFF
cdr3_nt: TGTGCCTGGCAGAGGGGATTCACCGGGGAGCTGTTTTTT
clone_size: few
j_call: TRBJ2-2
d_call: -
v_call: TRBV30

cdr3_aa: CASSEAKGQDYYYGYTF
cdr3_nt: TGTGCCAGCAGTGAAGCGAAGGGACAGGACTACTACTATGGCTACACCTTC
clone_size: few
j_call: TRBJ1-2
d_call: TRBD1
v_call: TRBV6-1

cdr3_aa: CASSRQGGRYGYTF
cdr3_nt: TGTGCCAGCAGTCGACAGGGAGGTCGCTATGGCTACACCTTC
clone_size: -
j_call: TRBJ1-2
d_call: TRBD1
v_call: TRBV6-1

cdr3_aa: CASSLDRVYNSPLHF
cdr3_nt: TGCGCCAGCAGCTTGGACAGGGTCTATAATTCACCCCTCCACTTT
clone_size: few
j_call: TRBJ1-6
d_call: -
v_call: TRBV5-1

cdr3_aa: CASSLDTAGAQPQHF
cdr3_nt: TGTGCCAGCAGCTTAGATACGGCGGGTGCTCAGCCCCAGCATTTT
clone_size: few
j_call: TRBJ1-5
d_call: -
v_call: TRBV11-2

cdr3_aa: CASSTDRSLNSPLHF
cdr3_nt: TGTGCCAGTAGTACGGACAGGTCTCTTAATTCACCCCTCCACTTT
clone_size: -
j_call: TRBJ1-6
d_call: TRBD1
v_call: TRBV19

cdr3_aa: CASSQLTGPSYDQYF
cdr3_nt: TGTGCCAGCAGCCAATTGACAGGGCCTTCCTACGATCAGTACTTC
clone_size: few
j_call: TRBJ2-7
d_call: TRBD1
v_call: TRBV2

cdr3_aa: CASSYRRGLVNEQFF
cdr3_nt: TGTGCCAGCAGCTACCGGAGGGGGCTAGTAAATGAGCAGTTCTTC
clone_size: -
j_call: TRBJ2-1
d_call: -
v_call: TRBV7-3